Here is one TCR beta chain with its context. Its antigen is not identified. This record comes from a study of T-cell reconstitution after alpha-beta-depleted transplantation in children. General study findings and limits: T-cell numbers and diversity, one year after transplant, stemmed largely from T cells that were newly produced. There were some patients whose high TCRbeta diversity at day 60 came from surviving recipient T cells and thymic progenitors. Expanded clones from the graft, numbering several hundred, reportedly supplied alpha-beta T cells about two months after transplant.

Unique molecular identifiers were incorporated when the TCRbeta library was constructed. From the PCR reads, TCRdb called clonotypes with MiXCR, one entry per CDR3 protein. Here the sample spans under 450,000 distinct CDR3 sequences, roughly 16% being singletons. The CDR3 sequence is 16 residues long. Per the germline V gene, CDR1 is SGHRS and CDR2 is YFSETQ. Deletions cut 1 base from V and 13 bases from J, with 24 bases between. This sample comprised PBMCs, mostly from graft donor cells, obtained 360 days after TCRalphabeta/CD19-depleted stem cell transplant. V gene TRBV5-1 combines with J gene TRBJ2-1; a possible D gene is TRBD1 (6 bases). The source is a boy less than two years old who had a stem cell transplant for Wiskott-Aldrich syndrome, so the T cells may come from the graft donor. In DNA form, the CDR3 reads TGCGCCAGCAGCTTGATATTCCCGGACAACAGGGACGAACAGTTCTTC. Protein: CASSLIFPDNRDEQFF.